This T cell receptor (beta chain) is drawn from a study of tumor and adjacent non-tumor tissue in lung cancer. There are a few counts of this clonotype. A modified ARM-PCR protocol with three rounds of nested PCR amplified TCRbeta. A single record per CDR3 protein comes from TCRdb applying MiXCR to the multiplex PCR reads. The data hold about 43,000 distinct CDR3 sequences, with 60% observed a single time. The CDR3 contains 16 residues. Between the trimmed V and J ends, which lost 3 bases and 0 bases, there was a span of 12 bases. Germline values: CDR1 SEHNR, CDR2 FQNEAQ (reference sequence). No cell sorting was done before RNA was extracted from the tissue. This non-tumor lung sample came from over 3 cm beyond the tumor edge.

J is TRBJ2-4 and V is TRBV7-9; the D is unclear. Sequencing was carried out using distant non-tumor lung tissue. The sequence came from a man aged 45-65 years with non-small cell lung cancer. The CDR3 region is CASSFSVASAKNIQYF. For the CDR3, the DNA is TGTGCCAGCAGCTTTTCTGTAGCCTCAGCCAAAAACATTCAGTACTTC.